This record looks at one T cell receptor beta chain sequence and its context. Antigen unknown. The PCR used 60 Vbeta and 13 Jbeta primers. Sequencing was performed with immunoSEQ multiplex PCR; in TCRdb, only in-frame clones are kept and a portion is missing. The table includes about 190,000 clones, around 83% detected once. The data were obtained in a study of cytomegalovirus exposure and HLA in healthy donors. V was shortened by 3 bases and J by 5 bases, with 16 bases between the two germline ends. The germline V gene has CDR1 SEHNR and CDR2 FQNEAQ (reference sequence). CDR3 length: 15 amino acids. Whole-study results and caveats: A later analysis showed HLA-associated TCR beta chains outstripping equally common others in clonal expansion. Several of the most significant clusters were apparently associated with common viral pathogens in a later analysis.

The V and J genes are TRBV7-9 and TRBJ2-5; weak D call: TRBD1 (6 bases). The sequenced sample consisted of PBMCs. This TCR was recovered from a woman aged 45-65 years in good health and CMV-seropositive. The CDR3 sequence is CASSLGWSGVETQYF. The CDR3 nucleotides read TGTGCCAGCAGCTTGGGGTGGTCAGGGGTGGAGACCCAGTACTTC. Variable domain in full (rest from reference TRBV7-9 and TRBJ2-5): DTGVSQNPRHKITKRGQNVTFRCDPISEHNRLYWYRQTLGQGPEFLTYFQNEAQLEKSRLLSDRFSAERPKGSFSTLEIQRTEQGDSAMYLCASSLGWSGVETQYFGPGTRLLVL.